This record looks at one TCR beta chain sequence and its context. Its antigen is not identified. This sample stems from a study of cytomegalovirus exposure and HLA in healthy donors. Study-wide findings and caveats: TCR beta V segments were, for the most part, productive about 87% or about 30% of the time in an earlier analysis. CMV serostatus stood as the only immune exposure information on hand. Reportedly, fewer N-insertions than the roughly 700-donor mean appeared in an Asian-associated ancestry cluster in a later analysis. For most subjects, TCR beta sequences were reported to predict HLA-A and HLA-B alleles with accuracy.

With 60 Vbeta and 13 Jbeta primers, the PCR was carried out. The protocol was immunoSEQ multiplex PCR, while the TCRdb copy is restricted to in-frame clones and leaves out a portion. The sample lists some 170,000 clones, 81% seen once, with 13% in the top ten. The sequenced sample consisted of PBMCs. The sequence was obtained from a woman between 45 and 65 years old in good health and CMV-seronegative.

CDR3 protein: CASSFSGSFRYEQYF. As DNA, the CDR3 is TGTGCCAGCAGCTTCTCGGGGTCGTTTCGCTACGAGCAGTACTTC. V usage is TRBV11-2 and J usage is TRBJ2-7; D is possibly TRBD2 (5 bases). The CDR3 sequence is 15 residues long. From germline, CDR1 is SGHAT and CDR2 FQNNGV. Trimming removed 3 bases from V and 3 bases from J, with 15 bases in between.